This T cell receptor beta chain was profiled in a study of OX40 agonist ivuxolimab in advanced cancers. This table comes from immunoSEQ multiplex PCR, and its TCRdb copy is limited to in-frame clones, with some not included. The sample includes about 62,000 clones, 84% of them seen just once. The germline CDR1 and CDR2 sequences are MNHNS and SASEGT. After removal of 4 bases from V and 3 bases from J, the junction contained 6 bases not matched to a gene. This CDR3 contains 16 residues. Material: CD4+ or CD8+ T cells sorted from blood, obtained in a trial of the OX40 agonist ivuxolimab. This chain uses TRBV6-1 with TRBJ2-5, with 12 bases lining up with TRBD2. The sequence was obtained from an adult with an advanced solid tumor such as melanoma, head and neck, liver or kidney cancer. In nucleotides, the CDR3 is TGTGCCAGCAGTGGCCTAGCGGGGGGGTTTGAAGAGACCCAGTACTTC. Translated: CASSGLAGGFEETQYF.